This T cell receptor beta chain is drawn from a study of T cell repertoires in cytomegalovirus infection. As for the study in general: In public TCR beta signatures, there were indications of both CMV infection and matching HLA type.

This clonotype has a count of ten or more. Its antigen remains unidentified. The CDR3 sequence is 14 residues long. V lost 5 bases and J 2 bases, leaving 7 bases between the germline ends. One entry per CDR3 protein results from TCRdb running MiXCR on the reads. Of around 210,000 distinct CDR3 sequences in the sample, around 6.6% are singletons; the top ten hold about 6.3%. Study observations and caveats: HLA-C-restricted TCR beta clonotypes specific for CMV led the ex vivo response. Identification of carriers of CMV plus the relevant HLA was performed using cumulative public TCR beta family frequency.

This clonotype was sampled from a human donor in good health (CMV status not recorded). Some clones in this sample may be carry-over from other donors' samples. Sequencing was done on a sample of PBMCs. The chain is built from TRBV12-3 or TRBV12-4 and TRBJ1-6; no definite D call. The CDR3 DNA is TGTGCCAGCAGTAGGGAGGCCTATAATTCACCCCTCCACTTT. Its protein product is CASSREAYNSPLHF.